The T cell receptor beta chain described here comes from a study of identical twins. Using its own MiXCR run on the 5' RACE reads, TCRdb lists one record per CDR3 protein. The data contain roughly 250,000 distinct CDR3 sequences, approximately 7.3% of them singletons. Many counts were recorded for this clonotype. Its antigen is not identified. Germline-derived CDR1 and CDR2 are MNHEY and SMNVEV (reference sequence). The CDR3 has 13 amino acids. The V end lost 5 bases, the J end lost 1 base, and 8 bases lay between the germline ends. Study-wide points: With monozygotic twins, out-of-frame TCR alpha sharing exceeded what models estimated.

The sample also formed part of further work on yellow fever vaccine responses in identical twins.

The receptor was isolated from a woman aged 18 to 35 in good health. V usage is TRBV27 and J usage is TRBJ2-5; D may be TRBD2 (5 bases). Material for sequencing was CD8+ T cells sorted from blood. This CDR3 reads CASSPEGQETQYF. The CDR3, as DNA: TGTGCCAGCAGTCCCGAGGGCCAAGAGACCCAGTACTTC.